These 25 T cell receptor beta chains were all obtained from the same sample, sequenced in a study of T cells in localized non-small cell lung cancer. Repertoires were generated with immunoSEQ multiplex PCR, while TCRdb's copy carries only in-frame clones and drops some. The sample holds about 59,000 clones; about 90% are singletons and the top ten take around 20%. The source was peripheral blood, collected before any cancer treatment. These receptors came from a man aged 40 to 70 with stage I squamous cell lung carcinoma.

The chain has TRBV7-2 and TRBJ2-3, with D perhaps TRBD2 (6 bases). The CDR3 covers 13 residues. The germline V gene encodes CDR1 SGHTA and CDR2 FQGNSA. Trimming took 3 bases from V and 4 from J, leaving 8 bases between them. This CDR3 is CASSLSGADTQYF. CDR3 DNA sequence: TGTGCCAGCAGCTTGTCGGGGGCAGATACGCAGTATTTT.

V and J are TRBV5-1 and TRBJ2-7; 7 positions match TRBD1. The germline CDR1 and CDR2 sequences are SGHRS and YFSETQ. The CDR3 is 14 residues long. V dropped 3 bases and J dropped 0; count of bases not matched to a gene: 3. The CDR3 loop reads CASSSQGSSYEQYF. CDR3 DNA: TGCGCCAGCAGCTCACAGGGGAGCTCCTACGAGCAGTACTTC.

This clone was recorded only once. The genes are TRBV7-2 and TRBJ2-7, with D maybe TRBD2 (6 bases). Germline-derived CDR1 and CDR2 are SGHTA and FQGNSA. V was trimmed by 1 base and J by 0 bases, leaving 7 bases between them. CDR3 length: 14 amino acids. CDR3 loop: CASSLDGSSYEQYF. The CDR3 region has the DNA TGTGCCAGCAGCTTAGACGGGAGCTCCTACGAGCAGTACTTC.

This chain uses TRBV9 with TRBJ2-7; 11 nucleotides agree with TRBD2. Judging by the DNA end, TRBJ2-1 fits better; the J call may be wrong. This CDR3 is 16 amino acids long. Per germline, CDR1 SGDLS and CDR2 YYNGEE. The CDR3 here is CASSLRGLADYNEQFF. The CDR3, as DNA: TGTGCCAGCAGCTTGAGGGGACTAGCGGACTACAATGAGCAGTTCTTC.

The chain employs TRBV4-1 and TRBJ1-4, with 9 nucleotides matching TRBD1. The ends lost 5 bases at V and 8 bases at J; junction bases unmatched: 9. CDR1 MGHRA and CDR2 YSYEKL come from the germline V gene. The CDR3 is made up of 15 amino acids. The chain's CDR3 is CASSYTGGSEEKLFF. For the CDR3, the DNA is TGCGCCAGCAGCTACACAGGGGGCTCGGAAGAAAAACTGTTTTTT.

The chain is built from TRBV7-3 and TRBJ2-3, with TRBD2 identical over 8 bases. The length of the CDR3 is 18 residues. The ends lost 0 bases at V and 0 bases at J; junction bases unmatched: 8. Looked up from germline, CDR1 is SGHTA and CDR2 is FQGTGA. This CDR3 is CASSLTGPTSASTDTQYF. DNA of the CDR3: TGTGCCAGCAGCTTAACGGGACCGACTAGCGCCAGCACAGATACGCAGTATTTT.

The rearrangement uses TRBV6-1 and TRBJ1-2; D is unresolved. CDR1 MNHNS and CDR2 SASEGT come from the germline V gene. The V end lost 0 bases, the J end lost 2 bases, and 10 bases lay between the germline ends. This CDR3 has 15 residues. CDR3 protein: CASSEAYGDNYGYTF. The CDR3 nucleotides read TGTGCCAGCAGTGAAGCTTACGGAGACAACTATGGCTACACCTTC.

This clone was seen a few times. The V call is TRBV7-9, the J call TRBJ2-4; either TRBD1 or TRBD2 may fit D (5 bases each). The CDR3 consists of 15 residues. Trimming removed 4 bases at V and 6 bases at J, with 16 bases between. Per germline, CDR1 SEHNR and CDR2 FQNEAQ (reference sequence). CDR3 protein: CASSSTGTDINIQYF. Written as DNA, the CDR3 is TGTGCCAGCAGCTCAACCGGGACGGACATAAACATTCAGTACTTC. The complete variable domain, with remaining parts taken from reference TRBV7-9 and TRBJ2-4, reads DTGVSQNPRHKITKRGQNVTFRCDPISEHNRLYWYRQTLGQGPEFLTYFQNEAQLEKSRLLSDRFSAERPKGSFSTLEIQRTEQGDSAMYLCASSSTGTDINIQYFGAGTRLSVL.

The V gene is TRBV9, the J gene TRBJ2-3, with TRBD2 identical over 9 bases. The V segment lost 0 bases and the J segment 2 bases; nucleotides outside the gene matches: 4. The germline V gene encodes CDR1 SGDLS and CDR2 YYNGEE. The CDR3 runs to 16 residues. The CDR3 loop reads CASSVVAGVTTDTQYF. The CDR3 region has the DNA TGTGCCAGCAGCGTAGTAGCGGGAGTTACCACAGATACGCAGTATTTT.

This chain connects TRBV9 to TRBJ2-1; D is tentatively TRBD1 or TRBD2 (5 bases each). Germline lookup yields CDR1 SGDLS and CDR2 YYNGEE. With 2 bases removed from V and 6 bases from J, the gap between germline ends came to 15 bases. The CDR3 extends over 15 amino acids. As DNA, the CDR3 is TGTGCCAGCAGCGTTGGGGGAATGGTGGGCAATGAGCAGTTCTTC. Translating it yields CASSVGGMVGNEQFF.

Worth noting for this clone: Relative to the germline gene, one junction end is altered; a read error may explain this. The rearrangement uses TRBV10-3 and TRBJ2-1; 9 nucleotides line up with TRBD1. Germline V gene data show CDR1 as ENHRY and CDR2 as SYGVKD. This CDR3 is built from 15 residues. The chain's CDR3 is CAISGTGGSFNEQFF. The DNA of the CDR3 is TGTGCCATCAGTGGTACAGGGGGCTCCTTCAATGAGCAGTTCTTC.

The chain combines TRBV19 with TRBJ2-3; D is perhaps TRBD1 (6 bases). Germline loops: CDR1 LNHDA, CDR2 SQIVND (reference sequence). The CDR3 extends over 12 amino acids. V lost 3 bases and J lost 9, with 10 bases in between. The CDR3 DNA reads TGTGCCAGTAGTATTAGACAGGAAACGCAGTATTTT. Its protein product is CASSIRQETQYF.

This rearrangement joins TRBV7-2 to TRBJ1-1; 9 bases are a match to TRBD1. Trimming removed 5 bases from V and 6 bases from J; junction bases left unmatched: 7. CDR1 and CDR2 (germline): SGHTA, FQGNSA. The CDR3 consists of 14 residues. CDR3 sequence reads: CASSLGTGKAEAFF. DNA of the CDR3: TGTGCCAGCAGCCTAGGGACAGGGAAGGCTGAAGCTTTCTTT.

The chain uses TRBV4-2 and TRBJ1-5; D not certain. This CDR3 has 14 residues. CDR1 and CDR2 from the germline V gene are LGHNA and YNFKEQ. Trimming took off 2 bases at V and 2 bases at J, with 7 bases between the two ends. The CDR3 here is CASSQRARNQPQHF. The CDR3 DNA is TGTGCCAGCAGCCAAAGGGCGCGCAATCAGCCCCAGCATTTT.

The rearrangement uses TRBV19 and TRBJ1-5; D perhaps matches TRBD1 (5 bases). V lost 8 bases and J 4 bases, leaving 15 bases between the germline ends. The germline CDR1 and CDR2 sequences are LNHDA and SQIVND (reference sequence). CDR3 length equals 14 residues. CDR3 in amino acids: CASDPDTTNQPQHF. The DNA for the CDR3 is TGTGCCAGTGATCCGGACACCACTAATCAGCCCCAGCATTTT.

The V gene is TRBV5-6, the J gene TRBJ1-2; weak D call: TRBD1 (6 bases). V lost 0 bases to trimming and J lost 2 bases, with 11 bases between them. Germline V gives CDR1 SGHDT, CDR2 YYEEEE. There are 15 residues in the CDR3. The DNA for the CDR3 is TGTGCCAGCAGCTTGGCATCCGACAGGAACTATGGCTACACCTTC. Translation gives CASSLASDRNYGYTF. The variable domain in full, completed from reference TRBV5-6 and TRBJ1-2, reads DAGVTQSPTHLIKTRGQQVTLRCSPKSGHDTVSWYQQALGQGPQFIFQYYEEEERQRGNFPDRFSGHQFPNYSSELNVNALLLGDSALYLCASSLASDRNYGYTFGSGTRLTVV.

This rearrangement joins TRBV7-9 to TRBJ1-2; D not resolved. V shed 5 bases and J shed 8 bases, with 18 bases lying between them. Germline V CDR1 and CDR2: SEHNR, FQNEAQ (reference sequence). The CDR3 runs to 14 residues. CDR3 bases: TGTGCCAGCAGCCCCCAAGACTCGGTGGGGGGCTACACCTTC. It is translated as CASSPQDSVGGYTF.

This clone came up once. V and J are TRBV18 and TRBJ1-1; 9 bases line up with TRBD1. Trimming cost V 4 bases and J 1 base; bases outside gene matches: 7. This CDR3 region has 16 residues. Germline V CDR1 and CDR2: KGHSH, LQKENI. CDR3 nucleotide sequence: TGTGCCAGCTCACAAACAGGGGGCATCTCGAACACTGAAGCTTTCTTT. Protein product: CASSQTGGISNTEAFF.

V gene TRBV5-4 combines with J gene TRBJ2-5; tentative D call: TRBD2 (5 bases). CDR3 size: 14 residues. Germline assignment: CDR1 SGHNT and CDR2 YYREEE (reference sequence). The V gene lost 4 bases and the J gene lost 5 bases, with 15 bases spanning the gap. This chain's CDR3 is CASSPGLAQETQYF. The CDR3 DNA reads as TGTGCCAGCAGCCCCGGGCTAGCCCAGGAGACCCAGTACTTC.

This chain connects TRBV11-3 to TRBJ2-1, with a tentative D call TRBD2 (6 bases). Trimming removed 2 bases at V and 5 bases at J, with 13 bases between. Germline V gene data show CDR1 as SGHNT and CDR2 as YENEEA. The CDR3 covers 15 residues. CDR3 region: CASSLRRERDNEQFF. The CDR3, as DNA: TGTGCCAGCAGCTTACGCCGGGAGCGCGACAATGAGCAGTTCTTC.

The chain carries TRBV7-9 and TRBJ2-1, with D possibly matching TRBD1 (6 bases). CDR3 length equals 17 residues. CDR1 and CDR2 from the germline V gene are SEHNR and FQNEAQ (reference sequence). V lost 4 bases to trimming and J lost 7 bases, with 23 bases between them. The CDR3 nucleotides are TGTGCCAGCAGCTCCCCCAAACCCGGGACACGGCCTAATGAGCAGTTCTTC. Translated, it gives CASSSPKPGTRPNEQFF.

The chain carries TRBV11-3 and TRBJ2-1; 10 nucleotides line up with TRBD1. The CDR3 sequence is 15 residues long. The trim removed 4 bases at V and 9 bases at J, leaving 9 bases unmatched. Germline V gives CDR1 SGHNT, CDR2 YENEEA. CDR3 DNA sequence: TGTGCCAGCAGCTCGACCACGGGACAGGGGCCTGAGCAGTTCTTC. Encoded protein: CASSSTTGQGPEQFF.

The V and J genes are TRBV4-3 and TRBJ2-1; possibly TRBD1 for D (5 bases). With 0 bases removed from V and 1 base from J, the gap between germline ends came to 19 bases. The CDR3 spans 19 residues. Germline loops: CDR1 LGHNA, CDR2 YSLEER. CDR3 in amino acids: CASSQESGRGRDSYNEQFF. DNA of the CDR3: TGCGCCAGCAGCCAAGAGTCTGGCCGCGGCAGGGATTCCTACAATGAGCAGTTCTTC.

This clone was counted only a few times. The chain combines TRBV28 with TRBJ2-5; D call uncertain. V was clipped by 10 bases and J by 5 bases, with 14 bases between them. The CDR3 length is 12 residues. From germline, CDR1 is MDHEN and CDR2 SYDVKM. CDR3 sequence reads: CATLSSWETQYF. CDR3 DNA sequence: TGTGCCACCCTGAGTAGCTGGGAGACCCAGTACTTC.

CDR3 bases: TGTGCCAGCTCCAAAGACAGGGGCCTGGTAGAGACCCAGTACTTC. Translation gives CASSKDRGLVETQYF. The genes are TRBV18 and TRBJ2-5; 8 bases align to TRBD1. From germline, CDR1 is KGHSH and CDR2 LQKENI. This CDR3 spans 15 amino acids. V shed 6 bases, J shed 4 bases, and the junction held 10 bases outside the gene matches.